This TCR beta chain was observed in a study of OX40 agonist ivuxolimab in advanced cancers. Across the study: Those treated in dose escalation had hepatocellular carcinoma, melanoma, renal cell cancer or head and neck cancer.

TCRdb's copy holds only in-frame clones and misses some; the assay was immunoSEQ multiplex PCR. This table has 30,000 to 45,000 clones, 74% appearing once. This TCR was recovered from an adult with an advanced solid tumor such as melanoma, head and neck, liver or kidney cancer. Material: CD4+ or CD8+ T cells sorted from blood, obtained in a trial of the OX40 agonist ivuxolimab.

The CDR3 bases are TGTGCCTGGAAGTGGATGTGGAACACTGAAGCTTTCTTT. Its translation: CAWKWMWNTEAFF. The V gene is TRBV30, the J gene TRBJ1-1, with D hard to call. V lost 4 bases and J lost 1, with 10 bases in between. The CDR3 is 13 amino acids. Germline assignment: CDR1 GTSNPN and CDR2 SVGIG (reference sequence). Together with reference TRBV30 and TRBJ1-1, the CDR3 gives the full variable domain: SQTIHQWPATLVQPVGSPLSLECTVEGTSNPNLYWYRQAAGRGLQLLFYSVGIGQISSEVPQNLSASRPQDRQFILSSKKLLLSDSGFYLCAWKWMWNTEAFFGQGTRLTVV.